The T cell receptor (beta chain) described here comes from a study of blood T cell repertoires in COVID-19. The CDR3 is 19 residues long. Germline CDR1 reads MNHEY; CDR2 reads SMNVEV (reference sequence). The J segment lost 0 bases and the V segment lost 3 bases, leaving 7 bases of the junction unmatched. Produced via immunoSEQ multiplex PCR; TCRdb's table is partial and in-frame only. The data hold about 180,000 clones, with approximately 85% observed a single time. Material for sequencing was PBMCs or T cells enriched from blood (not recorded which). This chain uses TRBV27 with TRBJ2-6, with 11 positions matching TRBD2. This clonotype originated in a woman in her twenties or thirties who had recovered from COVID-19. The CDR3 DNA sequence: TGTGCCAGCAGTTTCAAACCTAGCGGGAGGTTCTCTGGGGCCAACGTCCTGACTTTC. It yields the protein CASSFKPSGRFSGANVLTF.